This TCR beta chain was retrieved from a study of OX40 agonist ivuxolimab in advanced cancers. With regard to this clone: Antigen: not known.

Here immunoSEQ multiplex PCR was the method, and the copy in TCRdb shows in-frame clones only, minus some. The sample yields fewer than 85,000 clones, around 89% seen once. Findings and caveats of the study: Some nonresponders additionally presented with little normalized T-cell clonal expansion.

Germline V gives CDR1 SGDLS, CDR2 YYNGEE. This CDR3 is built from 15 residues. Between the trimmed V and J ends, which lost 3 bases and 0 bases, there was a span of 10 bases. The material sequenced was CD4+ or CD8+ T cells sorted from blood, taken in a trial of the OX40 agonist ivuxolimab. This sequence originates from an adult with an advanced solid tumor such as melanoma, head and neck, liver or kidney cancer. The V and J genes are TRBV9 and TRBJ1-3; D is possibly TRBD1 (5 bases). The CDR3 region has the DNA TGTGCCAGCAGCGGGGACTCCAGCTCTGGAAACACCATATATTTT. As protein: CASSGDSSSGNTIYF.